The 20 T cell receptor beta chains in this list originate from one sample, sequenced in a study of type 1 regulatory T cells. TCRdb re-analysed the reads in MiXCR, keeping a single row per CDR3 protein. The table includes some 21,000 distinct CDR3 sequences, roughly 45% detected once. For these receptors, no antigen is known. What was sequenced was cultured T cells, either the whole culture or a sorted T cell fraction (not recorded which). Receptor source: a human donor in good health.

This clonotype was picked up a small number of times. The chain joins TRBV7-9 to TRBJ2-1; a possible D gene is TRBD2 (5 bases). Trimming stripped 2 bases from V and 5 bases from J, with 13 bases between. In germline, CDR1 is SEHNR, CDR2 FQNEAQ (reference sequence). CDR3 length: 15 residues. The DNA of the CDR3 is TGTGCCAGCAGCTTACGCAGCGGCCCTAACAATGAGCAGTTCTTC. This codes for CASSLRSGPNNEQFF.

In the case of this clonotype: Given the absence of the conserved phenylalanine or tryptophan at the CDR3 end, a read error is likely. This rearrangement joins TRBV15 to TRBJ2-7; D perhaps matches TRBD2 (5 bases). Germline loops: CDR1 LNHNV, CDR2 YYDKDF (reference sequence). The CDR3 covers 14 residues. Trimming took off 0 bases at V and 1 base at J, with 7 bases between the two ends. CDR3 residues: CATSRDPGSYEQYS. CDR3 DNA sequence: TGTGCCACCAGCAGAGATCCGGGGTCCTACGAGCAGTACTCC.

The V and J genes are TRBV9 and TRBJ1-1; a possible D gene is TRBD1 (6 bases). Trimming stripped 4 bases from V and 2 bases from J, with 15 bases between. Germline CDR1 reads SGDLS; CDR2 reads YYNGEE. The CDR3 length is 15 residues. CDR3 protein: CASSPPGTINTEAFF. The DNA for the CDR3 is TGTGCCAGCAGCCCTCCCGGGACAATTAACACTGAAGCTTTCTTT.

This clonotype was recorded at least ten times. The V gene is TRBV6-6, the J gene TRBJ1-6; D unresolved. V was trimmed by 0 bases and J by 4 bases, leaving 10 bases between them. CDR1 is MNHNY, CDR2 SVGAGI, per germline (reference sequence). The CDR3 length is 16 residues. The CDR3 nucleotides are TGTGCCAGCAGTTACTCCTCGGCCAGTTATAATTCACCCCTCCACTTT. This codes for CASSYSSASYNSPLHF.

The genes are TRBV5-6 and TRBJ1-2, with 7 bases lining up with TRBD1. V shed 4 bases, J shed 6 bases, and the junction held 12 bases outside the gene matches. Germline loops: CDR1 SGHDT, CDR2 YYEEEE. There are 15 residues in the CDR3. The CDR3 DNA is TGTGCCAGCAGCCTCCTGGGACAGCCGGGGGATGGCTACACCTTC. This translates into CASSLLGQPGDGYTF.

The chain couples TRBV5-6 to TRBJ1-2; tentatively, D is TRBD1 (5 bases). Germline lookup yields CDR1 SGHDT and CDR2 YYEEEE. This CDR3 contains 14 residues. V gave up 2 bases and J gave up 4 bases, with 12 bases separating them. The CDR3 nucleotides are TGTGCCAGCAGCTTCATAACAGGTCCCTATGGCTACACCTTC. It codes for CASSFITGPYGYTF.

This clonotype was seen only a few times. The chain links TRBV5-1 to TRBJ2-6; D is possibly TRBD1 (6 bases). Germline V lookup: CDR1 SGHRS, CDR2 YFSETQ. The V and J ends lost 3 bases and 7 bases respectively, with 14 bases between them. CDR3 size: 15 residues. CDR3 sequence (DNA): TGCGCCAGCAGCTCGACAGGTCTACTCGCCAACGTCCTGACTTTC. Its translation: CASSSTGLLANVLTF.

By share, this clonotype counts as medium-sized. The chain is built from TRBV30 and TRBJ2-3, with D possibly being TRBD1 (5 bases). Germline loops: CDR1 GTSNPN, CDR2 SVGIG (reference sequence). Trimming removed 0 bases from V and 5 bases from J, with 9 bases in between. The CDR3 spans 13 residues. CDR3 bases: TGTGCCTGGAGTGTAAGGGGTGGAGATACGCAGTATTTT. This codes for CAWSVRGGDTQYF.

This clonotype is medium-sized. The chain couples TRBV12-3 or TRBV12-4 to TRBJ1-1; D is undetermined. Trimming removed 6 bases at V and 0 bases at J, with 5 bases between. This CDR3 region has 12 residues. CDR3 in amino acids: CASRLLNTEAFF. The CDR3, as DNA: TGTGCCAGCAGGCTATTGAACACTGAAGCTTTCTTT.

This clonotype was detected only a few times. CDR3 sequence (DNA): TGTGCCACCAGCAGAGATCTGGACACCCGGGTCGCACCCCTCCACTTT. Residues: CATSRDLDTRVAPLHF. The chain links TRBV15 to TRBJ1-6; tentative D call: TRBD1 (5 bases). V lost 0 bases, J lost 11 bases, and 17 bases lay in between. CDR1 LNHNV and CDR2 YYDKDF come from the germline V gene (reference sequence). The length of the CDR3 is 16 residues.

The chain carries TRBV20-1 and TRBJ2-3; D ambiguous. V was shortened by 1 base and J by 8 bases, with 13 bases between the two germline ends. The CDR3 loop spans 13 amino acids. CDR1 and CDR2 (germline): DFQATT, SNEGSKA (reference sequence). The chain's CDR3 is CSARAAVGGTQYF. DNA of the CDR3: TGCAGTGCTAGAGCCGCGGTGGGCGGTACGCAGTATTTT.

This clonotype was detected only once. The chain combines TRBV30 with TRBJ2-7, with TRBD2 identical over 7 bases. With V trimmed by 4 bases and J by 6 bases, 12 bases remained unmatched. Germline V gives CDR1 GTSNPN, CDR2 SVGIG (reference sequence). The length of the CDR3 is 14 residues. The CDR3: CAWTPGGVSVEQYF. The CDR3 coding sequence is TGTGCCTGGACCCCGGGGGGTGTTTCCGTCGAGCAGTACTTC.

The rearrangement joins TRBV7-8 to TRBJ2-3; 9 bases line up with TRBD2. V was pared by 0 bases and J by 2 bases, with 18 bases of the junction left unmatched. Per the germline V gene, CDR1 is SGHVS and CDR2 is FQNEAQ. The CDR3 runs 21 residues. The CDR3, as DNA: TGTGCCAGCAGCTTAGCGGAAGGAGAGTACGCGACTAGCGGACACACAGATACGCAGTATTTT. Translated, it gives CASSLAEGEYATSGHTDTQYF.

The rearrangement links TRBV12-3 or TRBV12-4 to TRBJ1-1; D remains ambiguous. CDR3 length: 12 residues. The ends were cut back, 6 bases at V and 10 bases at J, with 15 bases in the middle. The CDR3 DNA reads as TGTGCCAGCAGATCTAACTACCCTGGAGCTTTCTTT. Residues: CASRSNYPGAFF.

This clonotype is labeled medium-sized. The V call is TRBV7-2, the J call TRBJ2-1; perhaps TRBD2 as D (5 bases). The germline V gene encodes CDR1 SGHTA and CDR2 FQGNSA. CDR3 length: 14 residues. V was cut by 5 bases and J by 10 bases, with 18 bases left in between. The CDR3 DNA is TGTGCCAGCAGCCCGAACGGCTGGGGAGTGGAGCAGTTCTTC. Its protein product is CASSPNGWGVEQFF.

The chain employs TRBV25-1 and TRBJ2-2; TRBD1 matches 8 bases. The ends lost 7 bases at V and 6 bases at J; junction bases unmatched: 7. Germline values: CDR1 MGHDK, CDR2 SYGVNS. There are 14 residues in the CDR3. CDR3 loop: CASKRTGKPGELFF. CDR3 DNA sequence: TGTGCCAGCAAGAGGACAGGGAAGCCCGGGGAGCTGTTTTTT.

The rearrangement uses TRBV19 and TRBJ1-2; D call uncertain. V shed 5 bases and J shed 1 base, with 11 bases lying between them. The germline V gene encodes CDR1 LNHDA and CDR2 SQIVND (reference sequence). This CDR3 contains 14 residues. This chain's CDR3 is CASSVPQSNYGYTF. Written as DNA, the CDR3 is TGTGCCAGTAGTGTCCCACAGAGTAACTATGGCTACACCTTC.

A few counts support this clonotype. This chain connects TRBV12-3 or TRBV12-4 to TRBJ2-7; 9 bases are a match to TRBD2. CDR3 length equals 15 residues. Germline trimming cut 6 bases from V and 3 bases from J; bases unmatched to any gene: 9. CDR3 sequence: CASSPLAGPNYEQYF. The DNA for the CDR3 is TGTGCCAGCAGCCCCCTAGCGGGACCCAACTACGAGCAGTACTTC.

The chain combines TRBV12-3 or TRBV12-4 with TRBJ2-3; D possibly matches TRBD1 or TRBD2 (5 bases each). The CDR3 spans 15 residues. V dropped 3 bases and J dropped 1 base, with 11 bases sitting between them. The DNA for the CDR3 is TGTGCCAGCAGTTTGTTTAGGGGAGGCACAGATACGCAGTATTTT. Its protein is CASSLFRGGTDTQYF.

Concerning this clonotype: A much larger clone lies a single base off, so this may be a read error. The rearrangement links TRBV12-3 or TRBV12-4 to TRBJ1-1; D might be TRBD1 (6 bases). This CDR3 contains 14 residues. CDR3 loop: CASSLWGLRTDAFF. CDR3 coding DNA: TGTGCCAGCAGTTTGTGGGGGCTGCGAACTGACGCTTTCTTT.